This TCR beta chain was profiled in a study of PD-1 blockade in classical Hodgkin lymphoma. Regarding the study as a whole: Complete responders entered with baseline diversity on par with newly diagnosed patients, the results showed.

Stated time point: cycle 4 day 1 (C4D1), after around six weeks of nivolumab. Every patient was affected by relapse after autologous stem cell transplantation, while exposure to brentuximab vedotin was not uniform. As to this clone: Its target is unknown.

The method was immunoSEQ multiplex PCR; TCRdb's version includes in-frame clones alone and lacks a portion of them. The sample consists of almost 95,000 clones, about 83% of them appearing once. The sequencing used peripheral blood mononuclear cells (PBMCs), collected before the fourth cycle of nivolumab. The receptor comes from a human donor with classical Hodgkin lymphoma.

CDR3 coding DNA: TGTGCCAGCAGCTTGGAGGTAGCGGCCTACGAGCAGTACTTC. Translating it yields CASSLEVAAYEQYF. The rearrangement uses TRBV5-4 and TRBJ2-7; D possibly corresponds to TRBD2 (6 bases). Trimming removed 0 bases at V and 2 bases at J, with 9 bases between. From germline, CDR1 is SGHNT and CDR2 YYREEE (reference sequence). The CDR3 runs 14 residues. The whole variable domain, filled in from reference TRBV5-4 and TRBJ2-7, reads ETGVTQSPTHLIKTRGQQVTLRCSSQSGHNTVSWYQQALGQGPQFIFQYYREEENGRGNFPPRFSGLQFPNYSSELNVNALELDDSALYLCASSLEVAAYEQYFGPGTRLTVT.